The present entry profiles one TCR beta chain with its context. This sample is drawn from a study of blood T cell repertoires in COVID-19. Whole-study context: Samples taken during acute and convalescent COVID-19 were collected in the United States, Italy and Spain. T cells, B-cell-depleted T cells, or PBMCs provided the cDNA or gDNA that served as material.

The authors' processing: Amplified reference gene primers provided the basis for estimating nucleated cell counts. Produced via immunoSEQ multiplex PCR; TCRdb's table is partial and in-frame only. V, J and clone size derive from that table, while D and trimming were established from the DNA sequence. The table includes some 190,000 clones, roughly 82% detected once. The source of this sequence is a man between 35 and 55 years old with acute COVID-19. Sample: PBMCs or T cells enriched from blood (not recorded which).

In DNA, the CDR3 is TGTGCCAGCATTTCGATGGGACAGGGCGAGACCCAGTACTTC. Protein product: CASISMGQGETQYF. The V call is TRBV28, the J call TRBJ2-5; 9 bases line up with TRBD1. CDR1 and CDR2 (germline): MDHEN, SYDVKM. With V trimmed by 7 bases and J by 5 bases, 8 bases remained unmatched. The CDR3 has 14 residues. The complete variable domain, with remaining parts taken from reference TRBV28 and TRBJ2-5, reads DVKVTQSSRYLVKRTGEKVFLECVQDMDHENMFWYRQDPGLGLRLIYFSYDVKMKEKGDIPEGYSVSREKKERFSLILESASTNQTSMYLCASISMGQGETQYFGPGTRLLVL.